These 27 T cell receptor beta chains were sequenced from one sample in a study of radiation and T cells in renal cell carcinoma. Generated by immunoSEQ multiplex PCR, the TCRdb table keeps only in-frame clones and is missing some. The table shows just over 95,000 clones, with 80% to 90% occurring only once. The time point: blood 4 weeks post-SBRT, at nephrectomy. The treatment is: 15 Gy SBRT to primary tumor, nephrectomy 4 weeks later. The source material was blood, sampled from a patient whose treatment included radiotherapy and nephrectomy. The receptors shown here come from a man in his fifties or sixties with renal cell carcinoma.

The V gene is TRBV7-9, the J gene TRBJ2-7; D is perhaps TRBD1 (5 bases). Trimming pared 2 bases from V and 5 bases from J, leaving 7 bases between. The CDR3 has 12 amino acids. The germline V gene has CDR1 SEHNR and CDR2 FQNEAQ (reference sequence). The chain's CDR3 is CASSLMGHEQYF. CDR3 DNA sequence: TGTGCCAGCAGCTTAATGGGGCACGAGCAGTACTTC.

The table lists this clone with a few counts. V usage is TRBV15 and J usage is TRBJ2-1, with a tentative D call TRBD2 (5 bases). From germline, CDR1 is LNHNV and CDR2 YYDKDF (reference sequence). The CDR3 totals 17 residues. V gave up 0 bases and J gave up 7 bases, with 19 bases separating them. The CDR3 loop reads CATSRDRRRLQSNEQFF. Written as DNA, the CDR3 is TGTGCCACCAGCAGAGATCGAAGGAGGCTACAATCTAATGAGCAGTTCTTC.

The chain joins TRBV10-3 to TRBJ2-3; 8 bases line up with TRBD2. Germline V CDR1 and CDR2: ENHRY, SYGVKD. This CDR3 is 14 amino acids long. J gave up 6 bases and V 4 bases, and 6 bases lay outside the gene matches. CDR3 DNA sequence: TGTGCCATCAGTGTTCAGCGGGGGCAGGATACGCAGTATTTT. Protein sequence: CAISVQRGQDTQYF.

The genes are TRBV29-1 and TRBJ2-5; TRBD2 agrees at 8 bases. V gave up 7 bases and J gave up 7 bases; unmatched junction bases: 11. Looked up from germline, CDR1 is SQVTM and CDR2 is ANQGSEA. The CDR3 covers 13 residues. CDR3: CSGRLAPPGTQYF. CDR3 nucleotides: TGCAGCGGCAGACTAGCGCCCCCGGGGACCCAGTACTTC.

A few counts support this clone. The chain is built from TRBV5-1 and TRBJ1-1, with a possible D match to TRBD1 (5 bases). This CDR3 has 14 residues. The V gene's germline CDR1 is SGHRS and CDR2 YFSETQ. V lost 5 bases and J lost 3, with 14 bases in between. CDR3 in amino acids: CASRGGALDTEAFF. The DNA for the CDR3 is TGCGCCAGCAGGGGAGGGGCGCTGGACACTGAAGCTTTCTTT.

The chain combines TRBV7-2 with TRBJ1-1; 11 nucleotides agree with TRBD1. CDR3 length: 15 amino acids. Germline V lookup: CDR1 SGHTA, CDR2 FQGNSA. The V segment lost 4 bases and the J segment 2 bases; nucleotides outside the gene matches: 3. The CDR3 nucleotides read TGTGCCAGCAGCTGGACAGGGGGCGTAAACACTGAAGCTTTCTTT. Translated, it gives CASSWTGGVNTEAFF.

CDR3 sequence reads: CASSLSAAGGWTGELFF. DNA for the CDR3: TGTGCCAGCAGTTTATCAGCGGCAGGGGGCTGGACCGGGGAGCTGTTTTTT. The chain links TRBV27 to TRBJ2-2, with TRBD1 identical over 8 bases. The CDR3 sequence is 17 residues long. CDR1 is MNHEY and CDR2 is SMNVEV in the germline V gene (reference sequence). J lost 5 bases, V lost 0 bases, and 8 bases had no gene match.

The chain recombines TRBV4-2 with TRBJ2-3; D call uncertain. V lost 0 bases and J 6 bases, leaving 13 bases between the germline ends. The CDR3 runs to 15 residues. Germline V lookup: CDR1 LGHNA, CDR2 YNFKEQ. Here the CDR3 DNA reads TGTGCCAGCAGCCAAGAGGGCCAGGAATCCGATACGCAGTATTTT. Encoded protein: CASSQEGQESDTQYF.

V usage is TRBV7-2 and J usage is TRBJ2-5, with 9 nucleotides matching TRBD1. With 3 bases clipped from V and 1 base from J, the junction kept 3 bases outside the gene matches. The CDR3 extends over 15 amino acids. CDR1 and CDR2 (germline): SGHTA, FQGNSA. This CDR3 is CASSLGQGSQETQYF. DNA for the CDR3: TGTGCCAGCAGCTTGGGACAGGGCTCCCAAGAGACCCAGTACTTC. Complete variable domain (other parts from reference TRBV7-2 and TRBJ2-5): GAGVSQSPSNKVTEKGKDVELRCDPISGHTALYWYRQSLGQGLEFLIYFQGNSAPDKSGLPSDRFSAERTGGSVSTLTIQRTQQEDSAVYLCASSLGQGSQETQYFGPGTRLLVL.

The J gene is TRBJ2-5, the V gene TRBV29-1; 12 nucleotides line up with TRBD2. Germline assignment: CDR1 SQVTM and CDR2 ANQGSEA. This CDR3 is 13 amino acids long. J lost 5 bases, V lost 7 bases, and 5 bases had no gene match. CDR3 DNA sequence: TGCAGCGCTAGCGGGAGGGCCGGGGAGACCCAGTACTTC. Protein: CSASGRAGETQYF. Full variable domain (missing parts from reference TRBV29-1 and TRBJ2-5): SAVISQKPSRDICQRGTSLTIQCQVDSQVTMMFWYRQQPGQSLTLIATANQGSEATYESGFVIDKFPISRPNLTFSTLTVSNMSPEDSSIYLCSASGRAGETQYFGPGTRLLVL.

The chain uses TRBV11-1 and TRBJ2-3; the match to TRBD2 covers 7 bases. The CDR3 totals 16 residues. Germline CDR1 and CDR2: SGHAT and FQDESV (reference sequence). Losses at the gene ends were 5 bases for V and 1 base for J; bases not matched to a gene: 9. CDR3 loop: CASSLEGLAGTDTQYF. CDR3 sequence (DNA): TGTGCCAGCAGCCTCGAGGGGCTAGCGGGCACAGATACGCAGTATTTT.

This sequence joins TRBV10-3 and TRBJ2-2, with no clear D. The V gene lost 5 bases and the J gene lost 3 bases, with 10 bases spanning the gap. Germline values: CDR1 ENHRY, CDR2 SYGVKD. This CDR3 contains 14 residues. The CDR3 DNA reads TGTGCCATCAGTCCCAACAAGGACACCGGGGAGCTGTTTTTT. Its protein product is CAISPNKDTGELFF.

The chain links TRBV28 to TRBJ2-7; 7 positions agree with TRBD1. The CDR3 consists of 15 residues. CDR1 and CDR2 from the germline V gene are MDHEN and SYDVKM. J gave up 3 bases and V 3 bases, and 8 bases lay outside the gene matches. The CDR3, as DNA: TGTGCCAGCAGTTTTCGTCAGGGACAGATCTACGAGCAGTACTTC. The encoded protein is CASSFRQGQIYEQYF.

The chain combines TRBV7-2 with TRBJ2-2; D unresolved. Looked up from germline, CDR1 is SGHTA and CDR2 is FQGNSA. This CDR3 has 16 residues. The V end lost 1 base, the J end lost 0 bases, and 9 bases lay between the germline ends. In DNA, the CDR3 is TGTGCCAGCAGCTTAGTTTCCCCCGCGAACACCGGGGAGCTGTTTTTT. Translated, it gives CASSLVSPANTGELFF.

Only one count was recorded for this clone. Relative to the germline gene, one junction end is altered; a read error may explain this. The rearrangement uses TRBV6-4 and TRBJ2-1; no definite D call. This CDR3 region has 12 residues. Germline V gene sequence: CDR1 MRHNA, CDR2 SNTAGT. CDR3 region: CASSDSRNVQFF. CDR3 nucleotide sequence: TGTGCCAGCAGTGACTCAAGGAATGTGCAGTTCTTC.

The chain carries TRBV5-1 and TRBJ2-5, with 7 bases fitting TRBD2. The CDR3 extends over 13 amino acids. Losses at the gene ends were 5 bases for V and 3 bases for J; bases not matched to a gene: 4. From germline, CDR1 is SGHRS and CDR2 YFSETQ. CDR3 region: CASRPLAEETQYF. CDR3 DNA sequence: TGCGCCAGCAGACCCCTAGCGGAAGAGACCCAGTACTTC. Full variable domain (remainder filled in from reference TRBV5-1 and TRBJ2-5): KAGVTQTPRYLIKTRGQQVTLSCSPISGHRSVSWYQQTPGQGLQFLFEYFSETQRNKGNFPGRFSGRQFSNSRSEMNVSTLELGDSALYLCASRPLAEETQYFGPGTRLLVL.

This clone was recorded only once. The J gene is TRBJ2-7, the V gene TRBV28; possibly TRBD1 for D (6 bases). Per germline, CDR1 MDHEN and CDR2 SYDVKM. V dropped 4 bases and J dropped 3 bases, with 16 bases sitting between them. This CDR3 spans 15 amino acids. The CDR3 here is CASSSADRSGYEQYF. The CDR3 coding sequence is TGTGCCAGCAGTTCGGCAGACAGGTCGGGCTACGAGCAGTACTTC.

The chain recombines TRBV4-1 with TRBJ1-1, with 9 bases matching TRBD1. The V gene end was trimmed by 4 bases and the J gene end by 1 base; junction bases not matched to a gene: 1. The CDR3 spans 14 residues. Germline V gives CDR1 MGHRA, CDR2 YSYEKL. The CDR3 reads CASSPGQGNTEAFF. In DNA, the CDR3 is TGCGCCAGCAGCCCGGGACAGGGGAACACTGAAGCTTTCTTT.

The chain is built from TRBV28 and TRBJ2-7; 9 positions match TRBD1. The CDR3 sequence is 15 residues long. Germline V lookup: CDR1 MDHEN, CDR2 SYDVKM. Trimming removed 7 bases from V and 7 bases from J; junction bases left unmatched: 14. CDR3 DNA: TGTGCCAGCACACCCTGGACAGGGGACCTTTGGGAGCAGTACTTC. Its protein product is CASTPWTGDLWEQYF.

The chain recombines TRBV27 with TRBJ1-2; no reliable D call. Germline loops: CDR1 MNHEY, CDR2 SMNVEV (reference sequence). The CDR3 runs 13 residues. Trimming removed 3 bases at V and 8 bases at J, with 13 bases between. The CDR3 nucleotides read TGTGCCAGCAGTTTCGCGAACCGCCTCGGCTACACCTTC. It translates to CASSFANRLGYTF.

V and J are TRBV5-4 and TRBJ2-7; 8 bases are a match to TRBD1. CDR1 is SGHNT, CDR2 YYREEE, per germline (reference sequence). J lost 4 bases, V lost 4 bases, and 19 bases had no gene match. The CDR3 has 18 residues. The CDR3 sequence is CASSRLGQGGVMRYEQYF. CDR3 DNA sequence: TGTGCCAGCAGCCGGTTAGGACAGGGAGGTGTCATGCGATACGAGCAGTACTTC.

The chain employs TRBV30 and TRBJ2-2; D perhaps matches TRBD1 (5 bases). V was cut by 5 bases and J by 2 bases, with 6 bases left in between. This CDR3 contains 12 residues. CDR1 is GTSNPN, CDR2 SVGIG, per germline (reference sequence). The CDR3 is CAWQGNTGELFF. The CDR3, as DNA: TGTGCCTGGCAGGGAAACACCGGGGAGCTGTTTTTT. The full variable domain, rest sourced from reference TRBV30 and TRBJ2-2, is SQTIHQWPATLVQPVGSPLSLECTVEGTSNPNLYWYRQAAGRGLQLLFYSVGIGQISSEVPQNLSASRPQDRQFILSSKKLLLSDSGFYLCAWQGNTGELFFGEGSRLTVL.

This chain's CDR3 is CASSQEGFYGYTF. Here the CDR3 DNA reads TGTGCCAGCAGCCAAGAAGGATTCTATGGCTACACCTTC. The chain is built from TRBV14 and TRBJ1-2; no clear D gene. Germline values: CDR1 SGHDN, CDR2 FVKESK. Trimming took 0 bases from V and 4 from J, leaving 6 bases between them. CDR3 length equals 13 residues.

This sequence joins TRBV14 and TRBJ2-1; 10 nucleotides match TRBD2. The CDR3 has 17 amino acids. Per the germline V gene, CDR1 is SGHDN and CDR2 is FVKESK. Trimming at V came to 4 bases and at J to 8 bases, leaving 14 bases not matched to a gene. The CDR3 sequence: CASSLKIAGGLSDEQFF. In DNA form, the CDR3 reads TGTGCCAGCAGCCTAAAGATAGCGGGAGGACTCAGCGATGAGCAGTTCTTC.

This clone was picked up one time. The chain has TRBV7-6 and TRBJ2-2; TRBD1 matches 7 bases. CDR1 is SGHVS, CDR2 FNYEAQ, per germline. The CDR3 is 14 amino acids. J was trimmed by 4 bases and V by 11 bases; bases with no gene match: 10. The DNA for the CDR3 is TGTGCCGGAGGAAACAGGGGCGGCACCGGGGAGCTGTTTTTT. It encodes CAGGNRGGTGELFF.

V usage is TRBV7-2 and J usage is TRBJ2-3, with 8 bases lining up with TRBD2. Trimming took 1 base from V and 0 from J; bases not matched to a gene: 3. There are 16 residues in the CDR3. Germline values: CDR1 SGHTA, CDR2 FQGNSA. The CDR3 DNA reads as TGTGCCAGCAGCTTAGGCCCTAGCGGGAGCACAGATACGCAGTATTTT. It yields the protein CASSLGPSGSTDTQYF. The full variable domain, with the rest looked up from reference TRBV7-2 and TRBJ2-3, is GAGVSQSPSNKVTEKGKDVELRCDPISGHTALYWYRQSLGQGLEFLIYFQGNSAPDKSGLPSDRFSAERTGGSVSTLTIQRTQQEDSAVYLCASSLGPSGSTDTQYFGPGTRLTVL.

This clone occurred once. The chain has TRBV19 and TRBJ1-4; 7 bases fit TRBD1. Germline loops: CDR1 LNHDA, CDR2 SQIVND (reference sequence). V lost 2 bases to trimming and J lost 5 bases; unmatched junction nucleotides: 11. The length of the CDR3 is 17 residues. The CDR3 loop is CASSISGNRDRNEKLFF. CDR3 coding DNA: TGTGCCAGTAGTATAAGCGGGAACCGGGACAGAAATGAAAAACTGTTTTTT.